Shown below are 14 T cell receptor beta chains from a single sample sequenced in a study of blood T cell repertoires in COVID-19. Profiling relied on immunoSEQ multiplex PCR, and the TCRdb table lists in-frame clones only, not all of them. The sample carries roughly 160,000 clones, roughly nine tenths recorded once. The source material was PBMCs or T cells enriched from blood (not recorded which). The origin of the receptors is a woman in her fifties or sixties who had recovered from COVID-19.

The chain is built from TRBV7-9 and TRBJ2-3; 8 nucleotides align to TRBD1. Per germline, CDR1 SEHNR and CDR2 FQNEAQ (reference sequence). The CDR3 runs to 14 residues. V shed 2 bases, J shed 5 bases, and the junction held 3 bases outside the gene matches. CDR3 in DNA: TGTGCCAGCAGCTTACAGGGGGCAGAAGATACGCAGTATTTT. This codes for CASSLQGAEDTQYF.

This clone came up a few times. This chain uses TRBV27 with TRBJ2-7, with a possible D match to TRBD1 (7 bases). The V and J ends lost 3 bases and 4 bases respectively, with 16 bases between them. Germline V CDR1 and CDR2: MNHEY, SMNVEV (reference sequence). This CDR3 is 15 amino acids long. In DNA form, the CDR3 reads TGTGCCAGCAGTTTCCTACAGGGGACTGGGTACGAGCAGTACTTC. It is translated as CASSFLQGTGYEQYF.

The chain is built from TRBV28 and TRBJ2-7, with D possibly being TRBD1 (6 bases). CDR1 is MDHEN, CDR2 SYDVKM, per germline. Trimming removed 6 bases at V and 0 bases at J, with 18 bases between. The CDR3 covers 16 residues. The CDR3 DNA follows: TGTGCCAGCAGGGGGGCGGCGGGTGACAGCTCCTACGAGCAGTACTTC. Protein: CASRGAAGDSSYEQYF.

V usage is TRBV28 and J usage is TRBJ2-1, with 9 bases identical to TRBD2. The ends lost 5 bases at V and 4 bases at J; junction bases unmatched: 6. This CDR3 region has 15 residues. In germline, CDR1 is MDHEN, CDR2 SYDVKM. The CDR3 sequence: CASSISGRGYNEQFF. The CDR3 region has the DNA TGTGCCAGCAGTATTAGCGGGAGAGGTTACAATGAGCAGTTCTTC.

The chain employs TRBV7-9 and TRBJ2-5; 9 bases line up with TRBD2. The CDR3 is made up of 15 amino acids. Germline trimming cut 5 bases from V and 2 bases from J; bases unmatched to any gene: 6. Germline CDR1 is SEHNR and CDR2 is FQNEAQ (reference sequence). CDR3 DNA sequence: TGTGCCAGCAGCCCCGGTACTAGCGGGCAAGAGACCCAGTACTTC. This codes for CASSPGTSGQETQYF.

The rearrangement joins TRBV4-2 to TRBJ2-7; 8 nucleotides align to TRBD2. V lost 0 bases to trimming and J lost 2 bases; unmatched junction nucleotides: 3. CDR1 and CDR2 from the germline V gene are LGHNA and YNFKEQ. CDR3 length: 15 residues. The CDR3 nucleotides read TGTGCCAGCAGCCAAGATCTAGCGGGCGCCTACGAGCAGTACTTC. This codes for CASSQDLAGAYEQYF.

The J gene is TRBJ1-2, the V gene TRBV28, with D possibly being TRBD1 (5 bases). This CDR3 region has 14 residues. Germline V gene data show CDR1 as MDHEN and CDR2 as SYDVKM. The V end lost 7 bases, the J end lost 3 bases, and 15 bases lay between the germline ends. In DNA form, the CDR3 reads TGTGCCAGCATCTCGAGGGCGGGGCACTATGGCTACACCTTC. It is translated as CASISRAGHYGYTF.

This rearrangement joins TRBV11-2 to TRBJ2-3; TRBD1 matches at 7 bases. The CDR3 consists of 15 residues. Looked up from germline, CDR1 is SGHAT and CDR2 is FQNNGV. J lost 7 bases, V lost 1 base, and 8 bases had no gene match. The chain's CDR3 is CASSLGRQGSYTQYF. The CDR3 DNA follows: TGTGCCAGCAGCTTAGGGAGACAGGGCTCCTATACGCAGTATTTT.

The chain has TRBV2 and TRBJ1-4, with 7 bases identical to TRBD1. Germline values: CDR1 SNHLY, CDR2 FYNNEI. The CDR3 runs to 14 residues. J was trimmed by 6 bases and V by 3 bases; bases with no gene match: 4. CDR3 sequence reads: CASSDNRGDEKLFF. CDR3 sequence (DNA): TGTGCCAGCAGTGATAACAGGGGTGATGAAAAACTGTTTTTT.

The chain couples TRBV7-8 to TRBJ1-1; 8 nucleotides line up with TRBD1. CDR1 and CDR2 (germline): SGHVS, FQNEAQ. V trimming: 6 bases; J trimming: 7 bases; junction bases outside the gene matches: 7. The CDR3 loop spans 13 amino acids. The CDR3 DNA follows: TGTGCCAGCAGTCCCGGACAGGGCATTGAAGCTTTCTTT. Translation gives CASSPGQGIEAFF.

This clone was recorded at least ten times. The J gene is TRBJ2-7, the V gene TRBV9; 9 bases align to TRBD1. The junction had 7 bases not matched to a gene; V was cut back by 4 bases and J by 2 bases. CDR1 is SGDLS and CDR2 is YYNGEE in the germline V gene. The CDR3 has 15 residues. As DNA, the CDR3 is TGTGCCAGCAGCCCCTCCGGGACAGGGACCTACGAGCAGTACTTC. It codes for CASSPSGTGTYEQYF.

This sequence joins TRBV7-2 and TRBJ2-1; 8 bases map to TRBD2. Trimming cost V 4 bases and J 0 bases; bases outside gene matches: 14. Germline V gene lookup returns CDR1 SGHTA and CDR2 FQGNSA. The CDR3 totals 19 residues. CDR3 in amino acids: CASSSLPLAGHDSYNEQFF. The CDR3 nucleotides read TGTGCCAGCAGCTCGCTTCCCTTAGCGGGACACGACTCCTACAATGAGCAGTTCTTC.

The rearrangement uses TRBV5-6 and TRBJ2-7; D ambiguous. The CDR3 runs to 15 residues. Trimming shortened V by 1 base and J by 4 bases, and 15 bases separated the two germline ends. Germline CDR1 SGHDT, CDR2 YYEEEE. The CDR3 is CASSLYSSAGYEQYF. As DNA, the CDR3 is TGTGCCAGCAGCTTGTATTCCAGCGCTGGGTACGAGCAGTACTTC.

The CDR3 region is CAWSFEWNEKLFF. The CDR3 DNA reads TGTGCCTGGAGTTTCGAGTGGAATGAAAAACTGTTTTTT. The chain recombines TRBV30 with TRBJ1-4; no definite D call. The CDR3 totals 13 residues. V lost 2 bases and J lost 5, with 9 bases in between. The germline V gene encodes CDR1 GTSNPN and CDR2 SVGIG (reference sequence).